The entry below gives a single T cell receptor (beta chain) sequence along with its context. The data were obtained in a study of T cell changes during pregnancy in multiple sclerosis. This table comes from immunoSEQ multiplex PCR, and its TCRdb copy is limited to in-frame clones, with some not included. The sample includes 60,000 to 65,000 clones, just under 95% of them seen just once. Trimming removed 2 bases at V and 3 bases at J, with 16 bases between. The CDR3 has 16 amino acids. From germline, CDR1 is MGHRA and CDR2 YSYEKL. The receptor's source is a female donor with multiple sclerosis, enrolled in a pregnancy study. This chain links TRBV4-1 with TRBJ1-1; D is perhaps TRBD1 (5 bases). Sequenced material: peripheral blood, taken in the second trimester of pregnancy. CDR3 coding DNA: TGCGCCAGCAGCCAACCAGGGCGGGGGATGTACACTGAAGCTTTCTTT. It yields the protein CASSQPGRGMYTEAFF.